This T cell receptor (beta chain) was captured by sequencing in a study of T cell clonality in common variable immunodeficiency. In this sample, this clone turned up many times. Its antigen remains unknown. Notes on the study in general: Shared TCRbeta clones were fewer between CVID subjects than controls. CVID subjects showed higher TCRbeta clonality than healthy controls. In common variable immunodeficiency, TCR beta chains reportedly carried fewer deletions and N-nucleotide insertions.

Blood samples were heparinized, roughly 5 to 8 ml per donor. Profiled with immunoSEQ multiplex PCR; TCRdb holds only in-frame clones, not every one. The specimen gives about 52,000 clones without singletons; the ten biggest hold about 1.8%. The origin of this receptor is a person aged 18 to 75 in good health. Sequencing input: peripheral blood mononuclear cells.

The CDR3 loop is CASSLRGGGDAANTGELFF. Incomplete CDR3 DNA: TGCGCCAGCAGCTTGCGCGGGGGCGGGGATGCCGCGAACACCGGGGAG. The chain is built from TRBV5-1 and TRBJ2-2; the D gene is possibly TRBD2 (7 bases). Read sequence stops 3 residues before the CDR3 end, and the germline J gene provides the missing end. Trimming took 1 base from V and 0 from J, leaving 19 bases between them. Germline CDR1 and CDR2: SGHRS and YFSETQ. This CDR3 comprises 19 residues.